A single T cell receptor beta chain is shown here with its context. Its antigen is currently unknown. These data originate in a study of shared clonotypes between healthy human individuals. About the research overall: The donors, a couple of women and a few men, were aged 18 to 49.

TCRdb's table, derived via immunoSEQ multiplex PCR, lists solely in-frame clones and lacks some. This table holds about 960,000 clones, over 75% found once. Study outcomes and limitations: Naive subsets tended to show greater estimated richness than memory subsets.

The CDR3 spans 15 residues. Per germline, CDR1 SGHRS and CDR2 YFSETQ. The germline V and J ends were trimmed by 4 bases and 1 base, with 11 bases remaining between them. Sequenced input: memory CD4+ T cells sorted from blood. The subset: CD45RA-negative fraction. This chain links TRBV5-1 with TRBJ2-2, with D unresolved. This TCR was recovered from a young man in good health. CDR3 sequence: CASSPSPLNTGELFF. CDR3 nucleotides: TGCGCCAGCAGCCCGAGCCCCCTGAACACCGGGGAGCTGTTTTTT.